This TCR beta chain is from a study of blood T cell repertoires in COVID-19. Study background: Samples taken during acute and convalescent COVID-19 were collected in the United States, Italy and Spain. Nucleic acid was either cDNA or gDNA, and it came from T cells, B-cell-depleted T cells, or PBMCs.

Original processing methods: It was from reference gene primer amplification that nucleated cell counts were estimated. The assay was immunoSEQ multiplex PCR, and TCRdb's table has in-frame clones only and misses some. V and J calls and clone size are those listed in that table; D and trimming were worked out from the DNA. The repertoire includes some 150,000 clones, 85% to 90% of them detected once, and around 16% sits in the top ten. CDR3 length: 15 amino acids. Germline V CDR1 and CDR2: SGHDT, YYEEEE. Trimming at V came to 1 base and at J to 1 base, leaving 2 bases not matched to a gene. This TCR came from a woman between 35 and 50 years old with acute or convalescent COVID-19. The V call is TRBV5-6, the J call TRBJ2-1; TRBD1 matches 7 bases. Sequencing was carried out using peripheral blood. CDR3 residues: CASSLWDRSYNEQFF. DNA of the CDR3: TGTGCCAGCAGCTTGTGGGACAGATCCTACAATGAGCAGTTCTTC.